This TCR beta chain was captured in a study of T cells after yellow fever vaccination. Study-wide findings and caveats: Abundant clonotypes (contaminants from the bulk population) could be present in FACS-sorted repertoires.

TCRdb re-called the 5' RACE reads with MiXCR, one entry per CDR3 protein. The data show about 400,000 distinct CDR3 sequences, with more than 9% seen just once and around 18% held by the top ten. The CDR3 sequence is 18 residues long. Germline loops: CDR1 MNHEY, CDR2 SVGEGT. After removal of 5 bases from V and 6 bases from J, the junction contained 20 bases not matched to a gene. In the case of this clonotype: Its antigen is unknown.

The source of this sequence is a young man who received the YFV17D yellow fever vaccine. The V gene is TRBV6-2 or TRBV6-3, the J gene TRBJ2-3; TRBD2 matches at 7 bases. Specimen: PBMCs, collected on the day of the first yellow fever vaccination. As DNA, the CDR3 is TGTGCCAGCAGTCCCCCGGGGCGGGGGAGCCCAACGATGGATACGCAGTATTTT. Its protein is CASSPPGRGSPTMDTQYF.